The clone carrying this TCR beta chain has a count of ten or more. Its antigen remains unidentified. This sample was included in a study of T cells in Graves' hyperthyroidism and ophthalmopathy. Across the study: Specimen type is peripheral blood, collected at initial diagnosis prior to any treatment. Overall study results and limits: Blood held most thyroid clonotypes expanded above 0.001 frequency. For ophthalmopathy, model prediction preceded onset by a median around 7 months.

Amplified TCR beta CDR3 regions derived from RNA transcripts. The HTBI primer set served for first-round RT-PCR of the TCR CDR3. Each CDR3 protein is one row after TCRdb ran MiXCR on the multiplex PCR reads. The data hold about 590,000 distinct CDR3 sequences, with 15% to 18% observed a single time. The CDR3 is made up of 16 amino acids. After removal of 6 bases from V and 0 bases from J, the junction contained 7 bases not matched to a gene. This TCR was sampled from a woman aged 30 to 39 with Graves' hyperthyroidism. The source material was blood. V usage is TRBV12-3 or TRBV12-4 and J usage is TRBJ2-2, with 7 bases that match TRBD2. In nucleotides, the CDR3 is TGTGCCAGCAGCTATTCTAGCGGAGCGAACACCGGGGAGCTGTTTTTT. As protein: CASSYSSGANTGELFF.